The 28 T cell receptor beta chains in this list originate from one sample, sequenced in a study of identical twins. TCRdb recomputed calls from the 5' RACE reads with MiXCR, one row per CDR3 protein. The sample holds roughly 720,000 distinct CDR3 sequences, over 15% seen once. These same records also appear under a second study, on T cells expressing NK-cell markers.

The source material was PBMCs. The receptor source for this set is a woman under 30 in good health.

This clonotype was recorded a few times. The chain joins TRBV29-1 to TRBJ2-2, with a possible D match to TRBD1 (6 bases). The germline CDR1 and CDR2 sequences are SQVTM and ANQGSEA. This CDR3 has 14 residues. V shed 7 bases and J shed 1 base, with 13 bases lying between them. The CDR3: CSGTMGQNTGELFF. As DNA, the CDR3 is TGCAGCGGTACCATGGGACAGAACACCGGGGAGCTGTTTTTT.

This clonotype was observed a handful of times. The rearrangement uses TRBV20-1 and TRBJ1-5, with TRBD1 as a possible D gene (6 bases). Trimming left V 4 bases short and J 7 bases short, with 20 bases between. This CDR3 spans 15 amino acids. CDR1 is DFQATT and CDR2 is SNEGSKA in the germline V gene (reference sequence). The CDR3 spells CSATQGSDVEQPQHF. In DNA, the CDR3 is TGCAGTGCTACCCAGGGGTCAGATGTTGAGCAGCCCCAGCATTTT.

CDR3 sequence reads: CASSPWGRGANNEQFF. DNA for the CDR3: TGTGCCAGCAGTCCGTGGGGGCGGGGGGCTAACAATGAGCAGTTCTTC. V and J are TRBV6-2 or TRBV6-3 and TRBJ2-1; 8 bases align to TRBD2. CDR3 size: 16 residues. V was pared by 5 bases and J by 5 bases, with 11 bases of the junction left unmatched. Germline values: CDR1 MNHEY, CDR2 SVGEGT.

This clonotype was seen more than once but under ten times. The rearrangement links TRBV29-1 to TRBJ2-1; D not certain. V was clipped by 6 bases and J by 8 bases, with 8 bases between them. CDR1 is SQVTM, CDR2 ANQGSEA, per germline. CDR3 length: 10 residues. CDR3 coding DNA: TGCAGCGTACTAATGGATGAGCAGTTCTTC. Translation: CSVLMDEQFF.

The chain employs TRBV7-9 and TRBJ1-6; D is ambiguous. The V gene's germline CDR1 is SEHNR and CDR2 FQNEAQ (reference sequence). The germline V and J ends were trimmed by 2 bases and 14 bases, with 7 bases remaining between them. The CDR3 is 11 amino acids. This CDR3 reads CASSLNAALHF. CDR3 nucleotides: TGTGCCAGCAGCTTAAACGCGGCCCTCCACTTT.

On this clonotype: This may be a read error, as it is one base from a much larger clone. The rearrangement links TRBV20-1 to TRBJ2-2, with D possibly matching TRBD2 (6 bases). Germline V CDR1 and CDR2: DFQATT, SNEGSKA (reference sequence). The CDR3 sequence is 14 residues long. DNA of the CDR3: TGCAGTGCTAGAGGAGCGCCTCACACCGGGGAGGTGTTTTTT. Its protein product is CSARGAPHTGEVFF.

The rearrangement uses TRBV18 and TRBJ1-2; D gene unclear. Trimming left V 1 base short and J 4 bases short, with 7 bases between. The CDR3 runs 13 residues. Germline CDR1 reads KGHSH; CDR2 reads LQKENI. The DNA of the CDR3 is TGTGCCAGCTCACCACGGCAGGCCTATGGCTACACCTTC. Protein: CASSPRQAYGYTF. Filled out from reference TRBV18 and TRBJ1-2, the complete variable domain reads NAGVMQNPRHLVRRRGQEARLRCSPMKGHSHVYWYRQLPEEGLKFMVYLQKENIIDESGMPKERFSAEFPKEGPSILRIQQVVRGDSAAYFCASSPRQAYGYTFGSGTRLTVV.

This clonotype has only a few counts. The chain links TRBV4-3 to TRBJ2-2, with a possible D match to TRBD1 (5 bases). Germline CDR1 reads LGHNA; CDR2 reads YSLEER. CDR3 length: 17 residues. Trimming cost V 2 bases and J 5 bases, with 18 bases left between them. This CDR3 is CASSQTHGHLRTGELFF. In DNA, the CDR3 is TGCGCCAGCAGCCAAACCCATGGACACCTTAGGACCGGGGAGCTGTTTTTT.

The chain is built from TRBV12-3 or TRBV12-4 and TRBJ2-5; 10 nucleotides line up with TRBD2. V was clipped by 4 bases and J by 5 bases; unmatched bases: 10. The CDR3 extends over 16 amino acids. The CDR3, as DNA: TGTGCCAGCAGTTCTGGGGGTAGCGGGAGGATTGAGACCCAGTACTTC. This gives the protein CASSSGGSGRIETQYF.

The rearrangement links TRBV20-1 to TRBJ1-2; D gene unclear. Per germline, CDR1 DFQATT and CDR2 SNEGSKA (reference sequence). This CDR3 contains 13 residues. V was clipped by 8 bases and J by 1 base, with 14 bases between them. CDR3 DNA sequence: TGCAGTCCAAGAACGGGGAGTAACTATGGCTACACCTTC. This gives the protein CSPRTGSNYGYTF.

This CDR3 is CASRPIPSPEQYF. Here the CDR3 DNA reads TGTGCCAGCAGGCCCATTCCCTCCCCCGAGCAGTACTTC. This rearrangement joins TRBV27 to TRBJ2-7; D ambiguous. Germline values: CDR1 MNHEY, CDR2 SMNVEV (reference sequence). V was trimmed by 6 bases and J by 6 bases, leaving 15 bases between them. CDR3 length: 13 residues.

This clonotype was picked up a small number of times. The rearrangement joins TRBV5-1 to TRBJ2-1, with TRBD2 as a possible D gene (6 bases). The CDR3 spans 14 residues. The germline V and J ends were trimmed by 4 bases and 13 bases, with 21 bases remaining between them. Germline values: CDR1 SGHRS, CDR2 YFSETQ. The CDR3 coding sequence is TGCGCCAGCAGCCCAGGCCATCCGGGAGTCCATCAGTTCTTC. It encodes CASSPGHPGVHQFF.

This clonotype has only a few counts. The J gene is TRBJ2-7, the V gene TRBV20-1; D is possibly TRBD1 (5 bases). CDR1 is DFQATT and CDR2 is SNEGSKA in the germline V gene (reference sequence). The CDR3 totals 15 residues. Trimming stripped 3 bases from V and 0 bases from J, with 15 bases between. The CDR3 sequence: CSASPDRGASYEQYF. The CDR3 DNA reads as TGCAGTGCTAGTCCCGACAGAGGAGCCTCCTACGAGCAGTACTTC.

This clonotype turned up a few times. The rearrangement links TRBV5-1 to TRBJ2-5; D unresolved. The CDR3 is 13 residues long. The germline V and J ends were trimmed by 0 bases and 6 bases, with 9 bases remaining between them. The germline V gene encodes CDR1 SGHRS and CDR2 YFSETQ. The CDR3 reads CASSLADRQTQYF. The CDR3 DNA reads TGCGCCAGCAGCTTGGCCGATCGGCAGACCCAGTACTTC.

V and J are TRBV5-1 and TRBJ2-2; D uncertain. Trimming stripped 1 base from V and 4 bases from J, with 14 bases between. Per germline, CDR1 SGHRS and CDR2 YFSETQ. The CDR3 is made up of 16 amino acids. The CDR3 DNA is TGCGCCAGCAGCTTGTTAGTAGCCTCAGCCACCGGGGAGCTGTTTTTT. This encodes CASSLLVASATGELFF.

This clonotype occurred a few times. V gene TRBV12-3 or TRBV12-4 combines with J gene TRBJ1-1; no clear D. The V and J ends lost 6 bases and 2 bases respectively, with 16 bases between them. There are 15 residues in the CDR3. The CDR3 loop is CASSKELALNTEAFF. The DNA of the CDR3 is TGTGCCAGCAGCAAAGAGTTGGCCTTAAACACTGAAGCTTTCTTT.

This chain joins TRBV30 and TRBJ2-1; the match to TRBD2 covers 12 bases. Germline V CDR1 and CDR2: GTSNPN, SVGIG (reference sequence). The V and J ends lost 3 bases and 6 bases, in that order; junction bases with no gene match: 3. The CDR3 runs 14 residues. In nucleotides, the CDR3 is TGTGCCTGGAGAGCTAGCGGGGGGGCCAATGAGCAGTTCTTC. Encoded protein: CAWRASGGANEQFF.

The genes are TRBV7-6 and TRBJ2-7; D is undetermined. Germline-derived CDR1 and CDR2 are SGHVS and FNYEAQ. Deletions cut 2 bases from V and 4 bases from J, with 24 bases between. The CDR3 covers 18 residues. CDR3 DNA: TGTGCCAGCAGCTTATACCCCACCCTGGCCAGGTTTTCGTACGAGCAGTACTTC. It is translated as CASSLYPTLARFSYEQYF.

This chain links TRBV20-1 with TRBJ1-4; the D gene is possibly TRBD1 (5 bases). Germline V lookup: CDR1 DFQATT, CDR2 SNEGSKA (reference sequence). The CDR3 has 12 amino acids. V shed 5 bases and J shed 8 bases, with 12 bases lying between them. The CDR3 reads CSAGLGEEKLFF. CDR3 coding DNA: TGCAGTGCTGGTCTGGGGGAAGAAAAACTGTTTTTT.

The gene calls are TRBV11-2 and TRBJ2-3, with a weak D call TRBD1 (6 bases). Trimming left V 4 bases short and J 3 bases short, with 14 bases between. Germline CDR1 reads SGHAT; CDR2 reads FQNNGV. CDR3 length equals 15 residues. DNA for the CDR3: TGTGCCAGCAGCTCGATCAGGGGTCGGACAGATACGCAGTATTTT. Translating gives CASSSIRGRTDTQYF. Variable domain in full (rest from reference TRBV11-2 and TRBJ2-3): EAGVAQSPRYKIIEKRQSVAFWCNPISGHATLYWYQQILGQGPKLLIQFQNNGVVDDSQLPKDRFSAERLKGVDSTLKIQPAKLEDSAVYLCASSSIRGRTDTQYFGPGTRLTVL.

This clonotype showed up just a few times. The chain links TRBV7-6 to TRBJ2-1; D ambiguous. V was trimmed by 1 base and J by 4 bases, leaving 11 bases between them. The CDR3 is made up of 15 amino acids. CDR1 and CDR2 from the germline V gene are SGHVS and FNYEAQ. The CDR3 nucleotides read TGTGCCAGCAGCTTAGGGCTAGTTAGGTACAATGAGCAGTTCTTC. Protein sequence: CASSLGLVRYNEQFF.

The chain joins TRBV20-1 to TRBJ2-5, with 11 bases fitting TRBD2. Germline values: CDR1 DFQATT, CDR2 SNEGSKA (reference sequence). The trim removed 6 bases at V and 1 base at J, leaving 7 bases unmatched. The CDR3 is 15 amino acids. The CDR3 loop reads CSAPPGTSGQETQYF. CDR3 in DNA: TGCAGTGCACCGCCCGGGACTAGCGGCCAAGAGACCCAGTACTTC.

This clonotype has ten or more counts. The rearrangement joins TRBV5-4 to TRBJ2-5; TRBD1 is a possible D gene (5 bases). The CDR3 contains 13 residues. From germline, CDR1 is SGHNT and CDR2 YYREEE (reference sequence). Trimming stripped 2 bases from V and 4 bases from J, with 9 bases between. In DNA form, the CDR3 reads TGTGCCAGCAGCTTTTCGCAGGGAGAGACCCAGTACTTC. This translates into CASSFSQGETQYF.

This clonotype has just a few counts. The rearrangement uses TRBV12-3 or TRBV12-4 and TRBJ2-1; 7 bases align to TRBD1. Trimming at V came to 7 bases and at J to 3 bases, leaving 15 bases not matched to a gene. This CDR3 is 17 amino acids long. CDR3: CASNTDPTAGGYNEQFF. CDR3 nucleotides: TGTGCCAGCAACACCGACCCCACCGCAGGGGGCTACAATGAGCAGTTCTTC.

This clonotype was detected many times. V is TRBV12-3 or TRBV12-4 and J is TRBJ2-2; no clear D. The CDR3 runs 11 residues. V was clipped by 8 bases and J by 6 bases, with 7 bases between them. The CDR3 loop reads CASFFAGELFF. In DNA form, the CDR3 reads TGTGCCAGCTTTTTTGCCGGGGAGCTGTTTTTT.

The rearrangement uses TRBV13 and TRBJ2-3; D is perhaps TRBD2 (5 bases). In germline, CDR1 is PRHDT, CDR2 FYEKMQ (reference sequence). Trimming took off 5 bases at V and 5 bases at J, with 14 bases between the two ends. CDR3 length equals 14 residues. The DNA of the CDR3 is TGTGCCAGCAGCCCAGGACTCCGGGAAGATACGCAGTATTTT. Its translation: CASSPGLREDTQYF.

This clonotype was seen a handful of times. The V call is TRBV12-3 or TRBV12-4, the J call TRBJ2-1, with TRBD2 matching over 8 bases. After removal of 3 bases from V and 0 bases from J, the junction contained 4 bases not matched to a gene. This CDR3 spans 16 amino acids. CDR3 sequence reads: CASSFVSGSSYNEQFF. The CDR3 region has the DNA TGTGCCAGCAGTTTCGTCAGCGGGAGCTCCTACAATGAGCAGTTCTTC.

The rearrangement joins TRBV29-1 to TRBJ2-7; tentative D call: TRBD2 (5 bases). The CDR3 contains 12 residues. Germline V gives CDR1 SQVTM, CDR2 ANQGSEA. V lost 6 bases and J 3 bases, leaving 12 bases between the germline ends. CDR3 loop: CSVAKGVYEQYF. The CDR3 nucleotides are TGCAGCGTGGCAAAGGGAGTCTACGAGCAGTACTTC.